These 17 T cell receptor beta chains were sequenced from one sample in a study of cytomegalovirus exposure and HLA in healthy donors. PCR employed 60 Vbeta and 13 Jbeta primers. This table comes from immunoSEQ multiplex PCR, and its TCRdb copy is limited to in-frame clones, with some not included. The table has 95,000 to 110,000 clones, approximately 76% seen once. Sequencing input: PBMCs. These receptors were obtained from a man between 18 and 29 years old in good health and CMV-seronegative.

About this clone itself: Other DNA sequences in the same sample also yield this CDR3. The CDR3 DNA follows: TGTGCCACCAGCAGAGGTGCGGGGGGCACCTACGAGCAGTACTTC. Translated: CATSRGAGGTYEQYF. The V gene is TRBV15, the J gene TRBJ2-7; TRBD2 aligns across 8 bases. CDR3 length: 15 amino acids. In germline, CDR1 is LNHNV, CDR2 YYDKDF (reference sequence). With 1 base clipped from V and 2 bases from J, the junction kept 4 bases outside the gene matches.

This chain uses TRBV6-6 with TRBJ1-2; D is possibly TRBD1 (6 bases). With 6 bases removed from V and 8 bases from J, the gap between germline ends came to 16 bases. The CDR3 is 13 residues long. Germline lookup yields CDR1 MNHNY and CDR2 SVGAGI (reference sequence). CDR3 nucleotides: TGTGCCAGCAGGAGGGACACCGCTGAAGGCTACACCTTC. Its protein product is CASRRDTAEGYTF.

The rearrangement uses TRBV7-8 and TRBJ2-1, with 15 positions matching TRBD2. The CDR3 contains 17 residues. The J segment lost 5 bases and the V segment lost 2 bases, leaving 4 bases of the junction unmatched. Germline lookup yields CDR1 SGHVS and CDR2 FQNEAQ. CDR3: CASSLRGLAGGHNEQFF. In DNA form, the CDR3 reads TGTGCCAGCAGCTTACGAGGACTAGCGGGGGGGCACAATGAGCAGTTCTTC.

The V gene is TRBV28, the J gene TRBJ2-3, with 7 bases that match TRBD2. V shed 10 bases, J shed 4 bases, and the junction held 8 bases outside the gene matches. The V gene's germline CDR1 is MDHEN and CDR2 SYDVKM. The CDR3 length is 13 residues. The CDR3 sequence is CATAGVLPDTQYF. CDR3 nucleotide sequence: TGTGCCACCGCGGGGGTTTTGCCAGATACGCAGTATTTT.

Concerning this clone itself: Germline is not matched at one junction end, which may reflect a read error. The gene calls are TRBV7-9 and TRBJ1-2, with 9 bases that match TRBD1. Germline V CDR1 and CDR2: SEHNR, FQNEAQ (reference sequence). The CDR3 sequence is 14 residues long. DNA for the CDR3: TGTGCCAGCAGCTTCGAGTGGGACAGGGCGGGCTACCCCTTC. It encodes CASSFEWDRAGYPF.

This chain connects TRBV7-8 to TRBJ1-5; D uncertain. Germline lookup yields CDR1 SGHVS and CDR2 FQNEAQ. V lost 4 bases, J lost 6 bases, and 16 bases lay in between. CDR3 length: 15 residues. The CDR3 DNA is TGTGCCAGCAGCTCAACCGGAGGATCATCTCAGCCCCAGCATTTT. This gives the protein CASSSTGGSSQPQHF.

The rearrangement joins TRBV18 to TRBJ2-7; D possibly corresponds to TRBD1 (7 bases). The CDR3 sequence is 14 residues long. Germline loops: CDR1 KGHSH, CDR2 LQKENI. Trimming stripped 0 bases from V and 8 bases from J, with 14 bases between. The CDR3 region is CASSPPTGRQQQYF. The CDR3 DNA reads as TGTGCCAGCTCACCACCGACAGGGAGGCAACAGCAGTACTTC.

The genes are TRBV9 and TRBJ1-3, with 7 bases identical to TRBD1. CDR3 size: 15 residues. The J segment lost 2 bases and the V segment lost 5 bases, leaving 7 bases of the junction unmatched. CDR1 is SGDLS and CDR2 is YYNGEE in the germline V gene. The CDR3 sequence: CASSKDREPGNTIYF. DNA of the CDR3: TGTGCCAGCAGTAAAGACAGGGAGCCTGGAAACACCATATATTTT. The variable domain in full, with the rest retrieved from reference TRBV9 and TRBJ1-3, is DSGVTQTPKHLITATGQRVTLRCSPRSGDLSVYWYQQSLDQGLQFLIQYYNGEERAKGNILERFSAQQFPDLHSELNLSSLELGDSALYFCASSKDREPGNTIYFGEGSWLTVV.

The rearrangement uses TRBV28 and TRBJ2-4, with a possible D match to TRBD1 (6 bases). From germline, CDR1 is MDHEN and CDR2 SYDVKM. Trimming removed 6 bases at V and 0 bases at J, with 18 bases between. CDR3 length: 17 residues. The CDR3: CASSAVDRTLAKNIQYF. The CDR3 DNA is TGTGCCAGCAGCGCGGTAGACAGGACCCTAGCCAAAAACATTCAGTACTTC.

This clone turned up a few times. The V call is TRBV28, the J call TRBJ1-4; 10 bases line up with TRBD1. There are 17 residues in the CDR3. Germline V gene data show CDR1 as MDHEN and CDR2 as SYDVKM. V gave up 6 bases and J gave up 7 bases; unmatched junction bases: 14. The DNA of the CDR3 is TGTGCCAGCAGCCGTATCGTTTCGGGACAGGGGCCTGAAAAACTGTTTTTT. This codes for CASSRIVSGQGPEKLFF. The full variable domain, completed using reference TRBV28 and TRBJ1-4, is DVKVTQSSRYLVKRTGEKVFLECVQDMDHENMFWYRQDPGLGLRLIYFSYDVKMKEKGDIPEGYSVSREKKERFSLILESASTNQTSMYLCASSRIVSGQGPEKLFFGSGTQLSVL.

V gene TRBV27 combines with J gene TRBJ1-2; no definite D call. CDR3 length: 16 residues. V gave up 2 bases and J gave up 4 bases, with 17 bases separating them. Germline V CDR1 and CDR2: MNHEY, SMNVEV (reference sequence). The CDR3 is CASSLGRTTGVYGYTF. In DNA, the CDR3 is TGTGCCAGCAGTTTAGGGAGGACCACTGGGGTCTATGGCTACACCTTC.

The rearrangement links TRBV29-1 to TRBJ1-2, with 7 nucleotides matching TRBD1. The germline V gene has CDR1 SQVTM and CDR2 ANQGSEA. The length of the CDR3 is 12 residues. Trimming removed 6 bases from V and 3 bases from J; junction bases left unmatched: 4. The CDR3 DNA sequence: TGCAGCGTACGACAGGGTGACTATGGCTACACCTTC. This encodes CSVRQGDYGYTF.

This clone was counted only a few times. This chain uses TRBV5-4 with TRBJ1-1; D gene uncertain. Germline V gene data show CDR1 as SGHNT and CDR2 as YYREEE (reference sequence). Trimming left V 1 base short and J 6 bases short, with 13 bases between. This CDR3 contains 14 residues. The CDR3 sequence is CASSLFGLSAEAFF. The DNA of the CDR3 is TGTGCCAGCAGCTTGTTCGGTCTCTCTGCTGAAGCTTTCTTT.

The V and J genes are TRBV6-1 and TRBJ2-7, with TRBD2 matching 8 bases. Germline trimming cut 10 bases from V and 5 bases from J; bases unmatched to any gene: 10. In germline, CDR1 is MNHNS, CDR2 SASEGT. The CDR3 has 13 amino acids. The CDR3 spells CATYLAGYDEQYF. CDR3 in DNA: TGTGCCACCTACTTAGCGGGATACGACGAGCAGTACTTC.

This chain's CDR3 is CASTNGPTTGELFF. As DNA, the CDR3 is TGTGCCAGCACCAACGGTCCAACCACCGGGGAGCTGTTTTTT. The rearrangement uses TRBV2 and TRBJ2-2; no reliable D call. The CDR3 has 14 residues. Deletions cut 7 bases from V and 4 bases from J, with 13 bases between. Germline V CDR1 and CDR2: SNHLY, FYNNEI.

The chain employs TRBV5-1 and TRBJ1-2, with D possibly being TRBD1 (6 bases). Per germline, CDR1 SGHRS and CDR2 YFSETQ. The CDR3 totals 13 residues. Trimming removed 3 bases from V and 8 bases from J, with 14 bases in between. The CDR3 region is CASSSTGRGGYTF. As DNA, the CDR3 is TGCGCCAGCAGCTCAACAGGGAGGGGCGGCTACACCTTC.

This clone was detected only a few times. One end of the junction is discordant with germline, which a read error may explain. V usage is TRBV5-5 and J usage is TRBJ2-7; 8 bases align to TRBD1. The V gene's germline CDR1 is SGHKS and CDR2 YYEKEE (reference sequence). The CDR3 length is 11 residues. CDR3 in DNA: TGTGCCAGCAGTCTCCGGGACAGGAGCTCCTTC. Translating it yields CASSLRDRSSF.